The table lists the clone carrying this TCR beta chain with many counts. This sample was taken from a study of T cells in Graves' hyperthyroidism and ophthalmopathy. RNA transcripts served as the template for amplifying TCR beta CDR3 regions. TCR CDR3 underwent first-round RT-PCR with the HTBI primer set. TCRdb re-derived calls from the multiplex PCR reads in MiXCR, one entry per CDR3 protein. The sample holds just under 750,000 distinct CDR3 sequences, about a third seen once. The V end was cut by 4 bases, the J end by 6 bases, with 13 bases between. There are 14 residues in the CDR3. In germline, CDR1 is SGHTA, CDR2 FQGNSA.

The V gene is TRBV7-2, the J gene TRBJ1-3; weak D call: TRBD1 (5 bases). The source is a woman aged 40 to 49 with Graves' hyperthyroidism. Sequencing was done on a sample of blood. For the CDR3, the DNA is TGTGCCAGCAGCTCCTATTCCGGGGCAAACACCATATATTTT. It encodes CASSSYSGANTIYF.